The rows below give T cell receptor beta chains drawn from one sample of a study of T cell changes during pregnancy in multiple sclerosis. Method: immunoSEQ multiplex PCR; TCRdb's copy keeps in-frame clones and lacks some. This repertoire shows over 20,000 clones, more than 80% found once; its top ten account for 0.67%. This material consisted of CD4+ T cells from peripheral blood mononuclear cells, taken in the third trimester of pregnancy. These receptor sequences come from a female donor in good health, enrolled as a control in a pregnancy study. CDR3s include the opening cysteine and the closing phenylalanine or tryptophan. A D gene is named only where the DNA matches it firmly. Expanded clones are given a class, and other clones once, few, many or no size at all.

TGCAGCTCCCGGGATTCCTCCACCGGGGAGCTGTTTTTT	CSSRDSSTGELFF	NA	NA	TRBV29-1	TRBJ2-2	13
TGTGCCAGCAGGGACAGGGGAGGCAATCAGCCCCAGCATTTT	CASRDRGGNQPQHF	NA	TRBD1	TRBV28	TRBJ1-5	14
TGTGCCAGCAGCTTAACAGGGACCTACAGGGAAACGGACACTGAAGCTTTCTTT	CASSLTGTYRETDTEAFF	once	NA	TRBV7-3	TRBJ1-1	18
TGTGCCAGCAGTTTATTATCCCCGCGCCCCGGGTATGGCTACACCTTC	CASSLLSPRPGYGYTF	NA	NA	TRBV27	TRBJ1-2	16
TGTGCCAGTAGTATTGCAGGGAATAATTCACCCCTCCACTTT	CASSIAGNNSPLHF	NA	NA	TRBV19	TRBJ1-6	14
TGTGCCAGCAGTCCCGGACAGGGGGCCTACGAGCAGTACTTC	CASSPGQGAYEQYF	NA	TRBD1	TRBV28	TRBJ2-7	14
TGTGCCAGCAGCTTAGCGCGGGGGAGGACAGGGAGAGAATACACCATATATTTT	CASSLARGRTGREYTIYF	NA	TRBD1	TRBV7-8	TRBJ1-3	18
TGTGCCAGCAGTGAAGCCCGGGGTAGGTCACCCCTCCACTTT	CASSEARGRSPLHF	NA	NA	TRBV6-1	TRBJ1-6	14
TGTGCCAGCAGCACCGGGACAGAGGTAAACACTGAAGCTTTCTTT	CASSTGTEVNTEAFF	NA	TRBD1	TRBV5-4	TRBJ1-1	15
TGCGCCAGCAGCCCATTAAGACAGGGAGGTCAGGACACTGAAGCTTTCTTT	CASSPLRQGGQDTEAFF	NA	TRBD1	TRBV5-1	TRBJ1-1	17
TGTGCCAGCAGTGAATATGGGTCGGGCAGCGGGAAGAACACTGAAGCTTTCTTT	CASSEYGSGSGKNTEAFF	NA	NA	TRBV25-1	TRBJ1-1	18
TGTGCCAGCAGTTCACTAGCGGGAGGGGTGGGCACAGATACGCAGTATTTT	CASSSLAGGVGTDTQYF	NA	TRBD2	TRBV27	TRBJ2-3	17
TGTGCCAGTTATCCGGGACAGGGCAGTTCACCCCTCCACTTT	CASYPGQGSSPLHF	NA	TRBD1	TRBV19	TRBJ1-6	14
TGTGCCAGCAGCTTAGAAACGGCAGGCAATTCACCCCTCCACTTT	CASSLETAGNSPLHF	once	NA	TRBV7-2	TRBJ1-6	15
TGTGCCAGCAGCCAAGCTAGGGGACTAGCGCAGTACTTC	CASSQARGLAQYF	NA	TRBD2	TRBV14	TRBJ2-7	13
TGTGCCAGTAGTGAGACAGGTTGGAAATCACCCCTCCACTTT	CASSETGWKSPLHF	NA	NA	TRBV19	TRBJ1-6	14
TGTGCCAGCAGCGTAGAGGTATGGGGGCAGGGCGACACTGAAGCTTTCTTT	CASSVEVWGQGDTEAFF	NA	NA	TRBV9	TRBJ1-1	17
TGTGCCAGCAGCTTGGACAGGGGGCCTAACTATGGCTACACCTTC	CASSLDRGPNYGYTF	NA	TRBD1	TRBV7-2	TRBJ1-2	15
TGTGCCATCAGCGGGACTAGCATAGGACCCACAGATACGCAGTATTTT	CAISGTSIGPTDTQYF	few	TRBD2	TRBV10-3	TRBJ2-3	16
TGTGCCAGCAGCCAAGAGGGCCTGGCTGAGCAGTTCTTC	CASSQEGLAEQFF	NA	NA	TRBV4-2	TRBJ2-1	13
TGTGCCAGCAGCTTAACGGGAGATCAGCCCCAGCATTTT	CASSLTGDQPQHF	NA	NA	TRBV7-3	TRBJ1-5	13
TGTGCCAGCAGCTTTCTAGCGGGAGCAGACGAGCAGTACTTC	CASSFLAGADEQYF	once	TRBD2	TRBV11-1	TRBJ2-7	14
TGTGCCAGCAGCTTAGTCGGGGAGGCCTACGAGCAGTACTTC	CASSLVGEAYEQYF	NA	NA	TRBV7-9	TRBJ2-7	14
TGTGCCAGCAGCTTTAGCGGGGGGGCCCAAGAGACCCAGTACTTC	CASSFSGGAQETQYF	NA	TRBD2	TRBV5-5	TRBJ2-5	15
TGTGCCAGCAGCCCGGGAGTAGCGGGCTACGAGCAGTACTTC	CASSPGVAGYEQYF	NA	TRBD2	TRBV7-2	TRBJ2-7	14
TGTGCCAGCAGTCCCCGACTAGCGGCTAGGGAGACCCAGTACTTC	CASSPRLAARETQYF	NA	TRBD2	TRBV28	TRBJ2-5	15
TGTGCCAGCAGCCAAGATCAAGAGTACTATAATTCACCCCTCCACTTT	CASSQDQEYYNSPLHF	once	NA	TRBV4-2	TRBJ1-6	16
TGTGCCAGCAGCTCCCCCGGGGAGGCCGTCGGCTACACCTTC	CASSSPGEAVGYTF	NA	NA	TRBV7-9	TRBJ1-2	14
TGTGCCAGCAGTGATCGGGGGGCCGGAGAAAAACTGTTTTTT	CASSDRGAGEKLFF	once	NA	TRBV2	TRBJ1-4	14
TGTGCCAGCAAAACCCGGGACAGGGCGGGGGGCAACATTCAGTACTTC	CASKTRDRAGGNIQYF	NA	NA	TRBV6-6	TRBJ2-4	16
TGCGCCAGCACAACCTACGGACAGAACACTGAAGCTTTCTTT	CASTTYGQNTEAFF	NA	NA	TRBV5-1	TRBJ1-1	14
TGTGCCAGCAGCTCCTTTTACAGGGGGCAGGTAGATACGCAGTATTTT	CASSSFYRGQVDTQYF	NA	TRBD1	TRBV7-9	TRBJ2-3	16
TGTGCCAGCAGCCCCGACAGGGCTGGGGCCAACGTCCTGACTTTC	CASSPDRAGANVLTF	few	TRBD1	TRBV7-2	TRBJ2-6	15
TGCAGCGTTAAAACTGGGAGGACAGGGGGCTCTCAGCCCCAGCATTTT	CSVKTGRTGGSQPQHF	NA	TRBD1	TRBV29-1	TRBJ1-5	16
TGCGCCAGCAGCTGGATGGTCCTAGCGGGGGGGAACGGCGGGGAGCTGTTTTTT	CASSWMVLAGGNGGELFF	NA	TRBD2	TRBV5-1	TRBJ2-2	18